What follows describes a single T cell receptor beta chain. Its cognate antigen is unknown. The repertoire was sequenced with immunoSEQ multiplex PCR; TCRdb's copy has only in-frame clones and lacks some. The sample has some 77,000 clones; around 88% are singletons. Germline loops: CDR1 MNHEY, CDR2 SVGAGI. The CDR3 is 13 amino acids. V was trimmed by 5 bases and J by 3 bases, leaving 8 bases between them. This entry belongs to a study of OX40 agonist ivuxolimab in advanced cancers. About the research overall: Ivuxolimab, an agonist antibody against OX40 (CD134), was given to patients. A mean age of roughly 62 years, range about 23 to 80, was recorded, and more than 80% were male. Patients with prior anti-PD-1, anti-PD-L1 or anti-CTLA-4 therapy were eligible; 35% to 50% had some.

General study results and limits: Researchers report that CD8+ T cells had, on average, more expanded clones than CD4+.

The receptor comes from an adult with an advanced solid tumor such as melanoma, head and neck, liver or kidney cancer. The input for sequencing was CD4+ or CD8+ T cells sorted from blood, taken in a trial of the OX40 agonist ivuxolimab. The gene calls are TRBV6-5 and TRBJ2-1; D gene unclear. The CDR3 sequence is CASSGRDYNEQFF. The CDR3 DNA reads TGTGCCAGCAGTGGACGTGACTACAATGAGCAGTTCTTC.